This T cell receptor beta chain was sequenced during a study of cytomegalovirus exposure and HLA in healthy donors (dated by TCRdb to 2015 to 2018). Some background on the complete study: The roughly 670 repertoires of the first cohort and the 95 to 150 validation repertoires were produced on the same platform, according to a later analysis. The study aimed to test whether signatures of past pathogen exposure could be identified by cataloging public T cell receptors. Along with the approximately 670-subject first cohort, a separate validation cohort of over a hundred different subjects was used. To predict cytomegalovirus infection status, the study brought together high-throughput TCR immunosequencing, statistical association of individual TCRs with disease status, and machine learning.

Libraries were prepared through the immunoSEQ multiplex PCR assay. In the original analysis: A statistical classification framework was developed to diagnose cytomegalovirus status using the catalog of TCR beta chain sequences. The table was pulled from immuneACCESS by TCRdb, which kept in-frame rearrangements only. Such tables lose some clones; where checked, under half of the loss comes from unresolved V genes, and the rest has no known cause. Clone size and the V and J calls come from that table; the DNA yielded D and trimming. Here the sample has about 250,000 clones; around nine tenths occur a single time. The leading ten clones occupy 2.6% of the sample. Of note for this clone: Its antigen is unknown. No base qualities exist here, and no much larger clone lies one base off it.

Here is what the overall study found, with its caveats: A later analysis found that TCRs clustered in the first cohort also tended to co-occur in the roughly 110 validation repertoires, with approximately 95% of cluster scores above 0. A total of around 150 TCR beta chains were listed by the study as associated with cytomegalovirus. The authors suggested that the approach could potentially be generalized to other disease states and immunological phenotypes. All 110 or so repertoires were used to score co-occurrence in the validation cohort in a later analysis, because that analysis had no HLA typing for the cohort. Across donors, most TCR sequences were observed very rarely, whereas some public TCRs were present in many individuals. Cytomegalovirus status was reported to be diagnosed by the classifier with high specificity and sensitivity in both the original and validation cohorts. Three of the identified cytomegalovirus-associated TCR beta chains were confirmed in vitro to be specific for cytomegalovirus antigens.

The germline V gene gives CDR1 as SNHLY and CDR2 as FYNNEI. V is trimmed back by 7 bases and J by 7 bases, and the junction contains 10 bases that no gene match accounts for. The CDR3 measures 14 amino acids from cysteine to phenylalanine. Only CDR3 DNA remains: 42 bases, in frame from the first base. Donors formed part of the validation cohort, which comprised 120 subjects and was distinct from the first cohort of 690 or so subjects. The sequence links TRBV2 to TRBJ2-1; TRBD2 lines up with 7 middle nucleotides. The sequenced sample consisted of PBMCs. The origin of this receptor is a man younger than 35 in good health and CMV-seronegative. The sequenced DNA is TGTGCCAGCAAGCGGGCTAGCGGAGATAATGAGCAGTTCTTC. Translation gives CASKRASGDNEQFF.